Following are 11 T cell receptor beta chains from one sample sequenced in a study of blood T cell repertoires in COVID-19. The protocol was immunoSEQ multiplex PCR, while the TCRdb copy is restricted to in-frame clones and leaves out a portion. The sample shows 240,000 or so clones, 60% to 75% of them seen only once. Material for sequencing was peripheral blood. These receptor sequences come from a woman older than 75 with acute or convalescent COVID-19.

J is TRBJ2-1 and V is TRBV25-1, with TRBD1 matching over 8 bases. J gave up 9 bases and V 6 bases, and 16 bases lay outside the gene matches. CDR1 MGHDK and CDR2 SYGVNS come from the germline V gene. The CDR3 totals 16 residues. CDR3 sequence reads: CASRGRTGSFVTEQFF. The CDR3 DNA reads TGTGCCAGCAGGGGTCGGACAGGGAGTTTCGTAACTGAGCAGTTCTTC.

V and J are TRBV4-3 and TRBJ1-2; weak D call: TRBD1 (6 bases). Trimming stripped 0 bases from V and 2 bases from J, with 10 bases between. The CDR3 has 15 amino acids. Germline values: CDR1 LGHNA, CDR2 YSLEER. The CDR3 protein is CASSQDLQGNYGYTF. The CDR3 nucleotides read TGCGCCAGCAGCCAAGACCTCCAGGGGAACTATGGCTACACCTTC.

V and J are TRBV7-2 and TRBJ2-7; 8 bases match TRBD2. J was trimmed by 7 bases and V by 1 base; bases with no gene match: 3. The CDR3 runs to 13 residues. Germline CDR1 SGHTA, CDR2 FQGNSA. In nucleotides, the CDR3 is TGTGCCAGCAGCTTAGTCGGGAGGGGGGAGCAGTACTTC. It yields the protein CASSLVGRGEQYF.

As to this clone: The sample has other DNA sequences that encode this CDR3 too. This rearrangement joins TRBV7-2 to TRBJ1-2, with 8 nucleotides matching TRBD1. The CDR3 loop spans 15 amino acids. Trimming cost V 1 base and J 5 bases; bases outside gene matches: 6. CDR1 is SGHTA, CDR2 FQGNSA, per germline. Here the CDR3 reads CASSLVSGGVYGYTF. In DNA form, the CDR3 reads TGTGCCAGCAGCTTAGTGTCAGGGGGCGTGTATGGCTACACCTTC.

To note about this clone: The same CDR3 arises from other DNA sequences in this sample as well. The gene calls are TRBV7-2 and TRBJ1-3; D not resolved. The CDR3 length is 15 residues. Germline CDR1 and CDR2: SGHTA and FQGNSA. V lost 1 base and J 1 base, leaving 8 bases between the germline ends. CDR3 sequence (DNA): TGTGCCAGCAGCTTAGAAGGAGTGTCTGGAAACACCATATATTTT. This sequence encodes CASSLEGVSGNTIYF.

The chain combines TRBV7-2 with TRBJ2-2, with 8 bases fitting TRBD1. With V trimmed by 4 bases and J by 4 bases, 5 bases remained unmatched. CDR3 length: 15 residues. Germline lookup yields CDR1 SGHTA and CDR2 FQGNSA. CDR3 loop: CASSSLTGGTGELFF. CDR3 in DNA: TGTGCCAGCAGCTCACTTACAGGGGGCACCGGGGAGCTGTTTTTT.

The rearrangement links TRBV29-1 to TRBJ1-4; perhaps TRBD1 as D (5 bases). V was cut by 4 bases and J by 4 bases, with 13 bases left in between. CDR1 and CDR2 from the germline V gene are SQVTM and ANQGSEA. The CDR3 totals 14 residues. CDR3 DNA: TGCAGCGTTGGGGGGAGGCAGAGTAATGAAAAACTGTTTTTT. This translates into CSVGGRQSNEKLFF. Full variable domain (remainder filled in from reference TRBV29-1 and TRBJ1-4): SAVISQKPSRDICQRGTSLTIQCQVDSQVTMMFWYRQQPGQSLTLIATANQGSEATYESGFVIDKFPISRPNLTFSTLTVSNMSPEDSSIYLCSVGGRQSNEKLFFGSGTQLSVL.

The chain links TRBV2 to TRBJ1-4; 7 bases are shared with TRBD1. The CDR3 spans 16 residues. V shed 6 bases and J 0 bases; nucleotides not matched to a gene: 7. Per germline, CDR1 SNHLY and CDR2 FYNNEI. The CDR3 bases are TGTGCCAGCAGCGTCCGGGACAGACCAACTAATGAAAAACTGTTTTTT. It is translated as CASSVRDRPTNEKLFF.

The chain joins TRBV5-6 to TRBJ1-1; no clear D gene. Trimming removed 2 bases at V and 2 bases at J, with 13 bases between. This CDR3 comprises 15 residues. Germline V lookup: CDR1 SGHDT, CDR2 YYEEEE. The CDR3 nucleotides are TGTGCCAGCAGCTTTCGATCGACTCCAAACACTGAAGCTTTCTTT. This translates into CASSFRSTPNTEAFF.

V and J are TRBV10-3 and TRBJ2-2; perhaps TRBD2 as D (5 bases). Germline CDR1 ENHRY, CDR2 SYGVKD. CDR3 length equals 11 residues. V was trimmed by 8 bases and J by 6 bases, leaving 7 bases between them. This chain's CDR3 is CAIGRAGELFF. CDR3 sequence (DNA): TGTGCCATCGGGCGGGCCGGGGAGCTGTTTTTT.

The V call is TRBV19, the J call TRBJ2-3, with D perhaps TRBD1 (6 bases). Per germline, CDR1 LNHDA and CDR2 SQIVND (reference sequence). Trimming cost V 1 base and J 0 bases, with 11 bases left between them. CDR3 length equals 16 residues. The CDR3 is CASSIVGQYSTDTQYF. As DNA, the CDR3 is TGTGCCAGTAGTATAGTAGGACAGTATAGCACAGATACGCAGTATTTT. The whole variable domain, remainder taken from reference TRBV19 and TRBJ2-3, is DGGITQSPKYLFRKEGQNVTLSCEQNLNHDAMYWYRQDPGQGLRLIYYSQIVNDFQKGDIAEGYSVSREKKESFPLTVTSAQKNPTAFYLCASSIVGQYSTDTQYFGPGTRLTVL.